The source of this T cell receptor (beta chain) is a study of blood T cell repertoires in COVID-19. Study-wide background: Acute and convalescent COVID-19 specimens originated in the United States, Italy and Spain. From T cells, B-cell-depleted T cells, or PBMCs came the material, which was cDNA or gDNA.

This table comes from immunoSEQ multiplex PCR, and its TCRdb copy is limited to in-frame clones, with some not included. The sample shows 130,000 to 150,000 clones, around 84% of them seen only once. The V and J ends lost 5 bases and 0 bases respectively, with 13 bases between them. The CDR3 has 14 amino acids. Germline V gene data show CDR1 as GTSNPN and CDR2 as SVGIG (reference sequence). This TCR derives from a human donor in a cohort sampled during active COVID-19. The sequenced sample was peripheral blood. The chain couples TRBV30 to TRBJ1-1, with D perhaps matching TRBD1 (6 bases). The CDR3 loop reads CAWHTGIMNTEAFF. CDR3 DNA sequence: TGTGCCTGGCATACAGGGATCATGAACACTGAAGCTTTCTTT.